These T cell receptor beta chains were read from a single sample in a study of control samples from healthy donors and cancer patients. TCRdb's copy holds only in-frame clones and misses some; the assay was immunoSEQ multiplex PCR. Among about 83,000 clones, roughly 89% were seen once, and the ten largest hold roughly a sixth. The sequenced sample was blood. Every receptor here comes from a man between 50 and 59 years old in good health. Each CDR3 is given with its conserved first and last residue. A D gene is named only where the DNA matches it firmly. The size entry is marked missing in some rows and otherwise reads once, few, many or a size class.

d_gene	v_gene	j_gene	abundance	CDR3nt	CDR3aa
-	TRBV2	TRBJ1-6	-	TGTGCCAGCAGAGGAGTTGGTGGGAATTCACCCCTCCACTTT	CASRGVGGNSPLHF
-	TRBV10-2	TRBJ2-4	-	TGCGCCAGCACCGAAGTTCTAAAAAACATTCAGTACTTC	CASTEVLKNIQYF
-	TRBV30	TRBJ2-5	-	TGTGCCTGGAGTAATTCACAAGAGACCCAGTACTTC	CAWSNSQETQYF
TRBD2	TRBV2	TRBJ2-2	-	TGTGCCAGCGGACCGGGGGGTTGGGCCGGGGAGCTGTTTTTT	CASGPGGWAGELFF
-	TRBV6-1	TRBJ2-7	-	TGTGCCAGCAGTGAAGGACTCACCTACGAGCAGTACTTC	CASSEGLTYEQYF
TRBD1	TRBV6-2/TRBV6-3	TRBJ1-4	once	TGTGCCAGCAGTTTATACAGGGGGCAAAACCTACAACTGTTTTTT	CASSLYRGQNLQLFF
-	TRBV27	TRBJ1-6	-	TGTGCCAGCAGTTTTGGGGATTCACCCCTCCACTTT	CASSFGDSPLHF
-	TRBV9	TRBJ1-5	-	TGTGCCAGCAGCGTTGGCTCGGGGGCCCAGCCCCAGCATTTT	CASSVGSGAQPQHF
-	TRBV2	TRBJ1-5	-	TGTGCCAGCAGTGAAGCGCCAGCTAGCAATCAGCCCCAGCATTTT	CASSEAPASNQPQHF
-	TRBV7-6	TRBJ1-1	-	TGTGCCAGCAGCGCAGCCTCACTCAAGAACACTGAAGCTTTCTTT	CASSAASLKNTEAFF
TRBD2	TRBV7-2	TRBJ2-7	-	TGTGCCAGCAGGGAGGGACTAGCGGGGTCCTACGAGCAGTACTTC	CASREGLAGSYEQYF
-	TRBV7-2	TRBJ1-1	-	TGTGCCAGCAGCCGAAAGAACACTGAAGCTTTCTTT	CASSRKNTEAFF
-	TRBV19	TRBJ2-2	few	TGTGCCAGTCGACCTCCATCCAGGGGAACCGGGGAGCTGTTTTTT	CASRPPSRGTGELFF
-	TRBV2	TRBJ1-1	-	TGTGCCAGCAGTGAGGTCCAGGGGAGGGAAGCTTTCTTT	CASSEVQGREAFF
-	TRBV24-1	TRBJ1-2	-	TGTGCCACCAGTGACTCCGGACAGTATGGGGACGGCTACACCTTC	CATSDSGQYGDGYTF
-	TRBV6-6	TRBJ1-4	-	TGTGCCAGCTTGCACGGGAATGAAAAACTGTTTTTT	CASLHGNEKLFF
-	TRBV29-1	TRBJ1-2	once	TGCAGCGTTGATGTTTATGGCTACACCTTC	CSVDVYGYTF
-	TRBV24-1	TRBJ2-7	-	TGTGCCACCAGTGATATGCTTAATGAGTACTTC	CATSDMLNEYF
-	TRBV4-2	TRBJ2-7	-	TGTGCCAGCAGCCAAGATGGGAGGGGGGGGGCGGCCGAGCAGTACTTC	CASSQDGRGGAAEQYF
-	TRBV4-2	TRBJ2-6	-	TGTGCCAGCAGCCAAGACGGCGGAACCTCTGGGGCCAACGTCCTGACTTTC	CASSQDGGTSGANVLTF
-	TRBV7-2	TRBJ1-1	-	TGTGCCAGCAGCCCCGGACAGTTGAACACTGAAGCTTTCTTT	CASSPGQLNTEAFF
-	TRBV2	TRBJ1-1	-	TGTGCCAGCAGGGACGTCCCTCTAGCTGAAGCTTTCTTT	CASRDVPLAEAFF
-	TRBV9	TRBJ1-1	-	TGTGCCAGCCGGGACACTGAAGCTTTCTTT	CASRDTEAFF
-	TRBV20-1	TRBJ1-4	-	TGCAGTGCTAGTGGGCAGGGAAATGAAAAACTGTTTTTT	CSASGQGNEKLFF
TRBD2	TRBV9	TRBJ2-3	-	TGTGCCAGCAGCGTTGGGACTAGCGGGGGGGGCACAGATACGCAGTATTTT	CASSVGTSGGGTDTQYF